Below, 20 T cell receptor beta chains from the same sample are listed, as sequenced in a study of CD8 T cells in ankylosing spondylitis. TCRdb re-derived calls from the 5' RACE reads in MiXCR, one entry per CDR3 protein. The data contain 340,000 or so distinct CDR3 sequences, over 12% of them seen just once; the ten biggest clones take up 0.9% to 1.2%. Sequencing was done on a sample of blood, either unsorted or a sorted T cell fraction (not recorded which). The receptors derive from a male donor with ankylosing spondylitis or in good health (not recorded which).

This clonotype was seen a few times. The V call is TRBV10-3, the J call TRBJ2-7; D gene ambiguous. Germline V gene data show CDR1 as ENHRY and CDR2 as SYGVKD. Trimming shortened V by 2 bases and J by 5 bases, and 13 bases separated the two germline ends. The CDR3 covers 14 residues. CDR3 sequence (DNA): TGTGCCATCAGTGAGAGAAGGGAAAGAGACGAGCAGTACTTC. The encoded protein is CAISERRERDEQYF.

This sequence joins TRBV3-1 and TRBJ2-1, with a possible D match to TRBD1 (7 bases). The CDR3 totals 16 residues. V was cut by 4 bases and J by 3 bases, with 16 bases left in between. CDR1 is LGHDT and CDR2 is YNNKEL in the germline V gene (reference sequence). CDR3 coding DNA: TGTGCCAGCAGCCGTCTCTCAGGGGGGCGCTACAATGAGCAGTTCTTC. Translated: CASSRLSGGRYNEQFF.

This clonotype was seen a few times. The gene calls are TRBV7-2 and TRBJ2-3; the D call may be TRBD1 or TRBD2 (6 bases each). The CDR3 sequence is 15 residues long. Per germline, CDR1 SGHTA and CDR2 FQGNSA. V was cut by 5 bases and J by 0 bases, with 12 bases left in between. The CDR3 DNA reads as TGTGCCAGCAGCATACGGGGGCAAAGCACAGATACGCAGTATTTT. Its translation: CASSIRGQSTDTQYF.

This clonotype occurred a few times. V gene TRBV7-2 combines with J gene TRBJ2-1, with D perhaps matching TRBD1 (6 bases). CDR1 is SGHTA and CDR2 is FQGNSA in the germline V gene. The V gene lost 8 bases and the J gene lost 0 bases, with 8 bases spanning the gap. The CDR3 length is 13 residues. The CDR3 nucleotides are TGTGCCAGCGGGGGCGTCTCCTACAATGAGCAGTTCTTC. Protein: CASGGVSYNEQFF.

This clonotype showed up just a few times. This CDR3 is CASSSRGRSTNYGYTF. The CDR3 DNA sequence: TGTGCCAGCAGCTCAAGGGGCCGCAGCACTAACTATGGCTACACCTTC. The genes are TRBV7-2 and TRBJ1-2; D is perhaps TRBD1 (5 bases). Trimming shortened V by 4 bases and J by 0 bases, and 15 bases separated the two germline ends. Germline V CDR1 and CDR2: SGHTA, FQGNSA. The CDR3 is made up of 16 amino acids.

This chain links TRBV11-2 with TRBJ2-7, with D perhaps assigned TRBD1 or TRBD2 (5 bases each). The CDR3 has 15 residues. The germline V gene has CDR1 SGHAT and CDR2 FQNNGV. Trimming cost V 4 bases and J 2 bases, with 15 bases left between them. The CDR3 DNA follows: TGTGCCAGCAGCTCCGGGACGCAATCGCCCTACGAGCAGTACTTC. Translated: CASSSGTQSPYEQYF.

This clonotype has only one observation. This CDR3 is CSVDSSSYNEQFF. DNA for the CDR3: TGCAGCGTTGATTCCAGCTCCTACAATGAGCAGTTCTTC. This chain links TRBV29-1 with TRBJ2-1; D unresolved. Germline V lookup: CDR1 SQVTM, CDR2 ANQGSEA. The ends were cut back, 3 bases at V and 0 bases at J, with 6 bases in the middle. The CDR3 totals 13 residues.

In its sample, this clonotype was seen many times. This chain connects TRBV12-3 or TRBV12-4 to TRBJ1-5; weak D call: TRBD1 (6 bases). The CDR3 has 15 residues. V lost 1 base and J lost 6, with 13 bases in between. CDR3 region: CASSLGQGLSQPQHF. The CDR3 nucleotides are TGTGCCAGCAGTTTAGGGCAGGGGTTGAGTCAGCCCCAGCATTTT.

In its sample, this clonotype was seen a few times. This chain joins TRBV3-1 and TRBJ2-1, with TRBD2 identical over 9 bases. V was pared by 5 bases and J by 9 bases, with 5 bases of the junction left unmatched. From germline, CDR1 is LGHDT and CDR2 YNNKEL (reference sequence). The CDR3 runs 13 residues. CDR3 DNA: TGTGCCAGCAGCGCTACTAGCGGGTCTGAGCAGTTCTTC. This translates into CASSATSGSEQFF.

This clonotype was recorded a few times. The chain recombines TRBV28 with TRBJ2-4; 10 bases align to TRBD1. Germline CDR1 and CDR2: MDHEN and SYDVKM. V shed 6 bases and J 16 bases; nucleotides not matched to a gene: 15. The CDR3 is made up of 14 amino acids. The DNA for the CDR3 is TGTGCCAGCAGCCGTTTCAAGACAGGGGGCGCGACTTACTTC. It translates to CASSRFKTGGATYF.

This sequence joins TRBV20-1 and TRBJ2-3; D uncertain. The CDR3 runs 13 residues. Germline V CDR1 and CDR2: DFQATT, SNEGSKA (reference sequence). V dropped 6 bases and J dropped 4 bases, with 14 bases sitting between them. As DNA, the CDR3 is TGCAGTGCCAGCCCCGCGAGGCCAGATACGCAGTATTTT. Amino acid sequence: CSASPARPDTQYF.

V usage is TRBV12-3 or TRBV12-4 and J usage is TRBJ2-5; D possibly corresponds to TRBD2 (6 bases). V was clipped by 5 bases and J by 10 bases, with 11 bases between them. This CDR3 region has 11 residues. CDR3 residues: CASSRGGDQYF. The CDR3 DNA is TGTGCCAGCAGTCGCGGCGGGGACCAGTACTTC.

The chain is built from TRBV5-1 and TRBJ2-3, with 8 bases matching TRBD2. Trimming took 0 bases from V and 1 from J; bases not matched to a gene: 13. The length of the CDR3 is 19 residues. CDR1 is SGHRS and CDR2 is YFSETQ in the germline V gene. CDR3 residues: CASSLAGRPAGVGTDTQYF. The CDR3 DNA reads as TGCGCCAGCAGCTTGGCAGGTCGCCCAGCGGGAGTCGGCACAGATACGCAGTATTTT.

The chain recombines TRBV29-1 with TRBJ2-3, with D possibly matching TRBD1 (6 bases). This CDR3 comprises 15 residues. V gave up 0 bases and J gave up 1 base, with 11 bases separating them. Germline loops: CDR1 SQVTM, CDR2 ANQGSEA. In DNA form, the CDR3 reads TGCAGCGTTGAAGATCAGGCAGGGGGCACAGATACGCAGTATTTT. It specifies CSVEDQAGGTDTQYF.

This clonotype was found a few times. The rearrangement joins TRBV10-3 to TRBJ2-4; no definite D call. The germline V gene has CDR1 ENHRY and CDR2 SYGVKD. The CDR3 length is 15 residues. The V end lost 3 bases, the J end lost 0 bases, and 9 bases lay between the germline ends. CDR3 amino acids: CAISEVGLAKNIQYF. CDR3 nucleotides: TGTGCCATCAGTGAAGTCGGATTAGCCAAAAACATTCAGTACTTC.

V usage is TRBV3-1 and J usage is TRBJ2-5; a possible D gene is TRBD1 (6 bases). Germline V gene sequence: CDR1 LGHDT, CDR2 YNNKEL (reference sequence). Between the trimmed V and J ends, which lost 4 bases and 5 bases, there was a span of 17 bases. This CDR3 region has 15 residues. The CDR3 protein is CASSLGTLGRETQYF. The CDR3 DNA follows: TGTGCCAGCAGCCTCGGGACACTGGGCCGGGAGACCCAGTACTTC.

In its sample, this clonotype was seen many times. V usage is TRBV19 and J usage is TRBJ1-2, with 7 bases identical to TRBD1. Germline V gene lookup returns CDR1 LNHDA and CDR2 SQIVND (reference sequence). CDR3 length: 14 residues. V was clipped by 8 bases and J by 0 bases; unmatched bases: 6. This CDR3 reads CASLGGTANYGYTF. As DNA, the CDR3 is TGTGCCAGTCTCGGGGGGACAGCTAACTATGGCTACACCTTC.

The J gene is TRBJ1-5, the V gene TRBV10-3; D gene ambiguous. Per germline, CDR1 ENHRY and CDR2 SYGVKD. Between the trimmed V and J ends, which lost 0 bases and 0 bases, there was a span of 6 bases. The CDR3 is made up of 15 amino acids. The CDR3 spells CAISESTNSNQPQHF. As DNA, the CDR3 is TGTGCCATCAGTGAGTCGACAAATAGCAATCAGCCCCAGCATTTT.

As for this clonotype: This may come from a read error, since a much larger clone is one base off. The chain combines TRBV6-5 with TRBJ2-7; D unresolved. CDR3 length: 14 residues. V was clipped by 4 bases and J by 6 bases, with 16 bases between them. Germline lookup yields CDR1 MNHEY and CDR2 SVGAGI. CDR3 region: CASSSWTQSAEQYF. CDR3 in DNA: TGTGCCAGCAGTTCTTGGACCCAATCTGCCGAGCAGTACTTC.

V and J are TRBV19 and TRBJ2-1; D is undetermined. The V gene lost 1 base and the J gene lost 4 bases, with 14 bases spanning the gap. Per the germline V gene, CDR1 is LNHDA and CDR2 is SQIVND (reference sequence). The CDR3 has 16 amino acids. CDR3 amino acids: CASSIGYSRPYNEQFF. The CDR3 nucleotides read TGTGCCAGTAGTATAGGCTACTCACGGCCTTACAATGAGCAGTTCTTC.